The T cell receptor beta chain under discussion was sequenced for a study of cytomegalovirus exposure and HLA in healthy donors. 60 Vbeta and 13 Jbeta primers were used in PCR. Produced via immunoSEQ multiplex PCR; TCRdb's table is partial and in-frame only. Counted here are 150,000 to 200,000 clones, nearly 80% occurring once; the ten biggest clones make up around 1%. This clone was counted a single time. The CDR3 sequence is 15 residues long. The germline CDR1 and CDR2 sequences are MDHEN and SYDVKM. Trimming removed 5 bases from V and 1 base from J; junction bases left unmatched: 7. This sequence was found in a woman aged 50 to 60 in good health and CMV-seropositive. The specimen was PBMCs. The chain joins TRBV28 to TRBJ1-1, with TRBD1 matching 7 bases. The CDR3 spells CASSEIGTENTEAFF. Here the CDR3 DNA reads TGTGCCAGCAGTGAAATTGGGACAGAGAACACTGAAGCTTTCTTT.